Listed below are T cell receptor beta chains from one sample, sequenced in a study of T cells after yellow fever vaccination. TCRdb redid the calling of the 5' RACE reads with MiXCR, one entry per CDR3 protein. The sample holds roughly 310,000 distinct CDR3 sequences, 8.7% seen once. Sequenced material: PBMCs, taken on the day of the first yellow fever vaccination. The receptors derive from a man between 18 and 35 years old who received the YFV17D yellow fever vaccine. Both conserved end residues are part of each CDR3. Fields, in order: clone size, D gene, J gene, V gene, CDR3 DNA, CDR3 protein. The D gene is left open where the match is weak. The size of a clone is reported for some rows only, either as once, few or many, or as a class for expanded clones.

clone size: NA
D gene: NA
J gene: TRBJ1-6
V gene: TRBV6-1
CDR3 DNA: TGTGCCAGCACCCTAAGAGCGCCGGGCGGATCACCCCTCCACTTT
CDR3 protein: CASTLRAPGGSPLHF

clone size: few
D gene: NA
J gene: TRBJ2-1
V gene: TRBV20-1
CDR3 DNA: TGCAGTGCTAGTCGTCCAGTCAGCTCCTACAATGAGCAGTTCTTC
CDR3 protein: CSASRPVSSYNEQFF

clone size: NA
D gene: NA
J gene: TRBJ2-3
V gene: TRBV3-1
CDR3 DNA: TGTGCCAGCAGCCAAGTGAGGGGTGATACGCAGTATTTT
CDR3 protein: CASSQVRGDTQYF

clone size: few
D gene: NA
J gene: TRBJ1-2
V gene: TRBV7-2
CDR3 DNA: TGTGCCAGCAGCGGGGGATCCAGGTACTATGGCTACACCTTC
CDR3 protein: CASSGGSRYYGYTF

clone size: NA
D gene: NA
J gene: TRBJ1-1
V gene: TRBV19
CDR3 DNA: TGTGCCAGTAGTGGCAGCATGAACACTGAAGCTTTCTTT
CDR3 protein: CASSGSMNTEAFF

clone size: NA
D gene: TRBD1
J gene: TRBJ1-6
V gene: TRBV28
CDR3 DNA: TGTGCCAGCAGTGAAAAACAGGGGACAGGTTCACCCCTCCACTTT
CDR3 protein: CASSEKQGTGSPLHF

clone size: many
D gene: NA
J gene: TRBJ2-2
V gene: TRBV5-1
CDR3 DNA: TGCGCCAGCAGCTTGGACGGGGGGAACACCGGGGAGCTGTTTTTT
CDR3 protein: CASSLDGGNTGELFF

clone size: many
D gene: TRBD1
J gene: TRBJ2-3
V gene: TRBV10-3
CDR3 DNA: TGTGCCATCAGTAGGACAGGGTCTAGCACAGATACGCAGTATTTT
CDR3 protein: CAISRTGSSTDTQYF

clone size: many
D gene: NA
J gene: TRBJ2-3
V gene: TRBV7-9
CDR3 DNA: TGTGCCAGCAGCTTATCTTACGGGACACCCGGGAAGATGACGCAGTATTTT
CDR3 protein: CASSLSYGTPGKMTQYF

clone size: NA
D gene: NA
J gene: TRBJ2-7
V gene: TRBV20-1
CDR3 DNA: TGCAGTGCTAGAGACCCGGACCGTTTCTACGAGCAGTACTTC
CDR3 protein: CSARDPDRFYEQYF

clone size: NA
D gene: TRBD1
J gene: TRBJ1-1
V gene: TRBV7-9
CDR3 DNA: TGTGCCAGCAGCCCCCGGACAGGGAGGAGCACTGAAGCTTTCTTT
CDR3 protein: CASSPRTGRSTEAFF

clone size: few
D gene: NA
J gene: TRBJ2-2
V gene: TRBV7-3
CDR3 DNA: TGTGCCAGCAGCTTAGGCGGCCACACCGGGGAGCTGTTTTTT
CDR3 protein: CASSLGGHTGELFF

clone size: many
D gene: NA
J gene: TRBJ2-1
V gene: TRBV7-8
CDR3 DNA: TGTGCCAGCAGCTTAGCGGCCTACAATGAGCAGTTCTTC
CDR3 protein: CASSLAAYNEQFF

clone size: many
D gene: NA
J gene: TRBJ1-2
V gene: TRBV7-2
CDR3 DNA: TGTGCCAGCAGTACCCCCCGTGGTAATGCCTATGGCTACACCTTC
CDR3 protein: CASSTPRGNAYGYTF

clone size: NA
D gene: NA
J gene: TRBJ2-2
V gene: TRBV6-4
CDR3 DNA: TGTGCCAGCACCCCTGGCGGGGGCGACACCGGGGAGCTGTTTTTT
CDR3 protein: CASTPGGGDTGELFF

clone size: many
D gene: NA
J gene: TRBJ2-6
V gene: TRBV12-3/TRBV12-4
CDR3 DNA: TGTGCCAGCACTCGGGCAGTCTGGTCTGGGGCCAACGTCCTGACTTTC
CDR3 protein: CASTRAVWSGANVLTF

clone size: many
D gene: TRBD2
J gene: TRBJ2-3
V gene: TRBV7-8
CDR3 DNA: TGTGCCAGCAGCTACCCCCTACTAGCGGGGGCCACAGATACGCAGTATTTT
CDR3 protein: CASSYPLLAGATDTQYF

clone size: NA
D gene: NA
J gene: TRBJ1-1
V gene: TRBV12-3/TRBV12-4
CDR3 DNA: TGTGCCAGCAGTTTGACGAGGGTGGGGAACACTGAAGCTTTCTTT
CDR3 protein: CASSLTRVGNTEAFF

clone size: many
D gene: TRBD2
J gene: TRBJ2-3
V gene: TRBV5-1
CDR3 DNA: TGCGCCAGCAGCGGCGTAGGGCTAGCGGGGGCCTTCACAGATACGCAGTATTTT
CDR3 protein: CASSGVGLAGAFTDTQYF

clone size: NA
D gene: TRBD1
J gene: TRBJ1-2
V gene: TRBV28
CDR3 DNA: TGTGCCAGCAGTTACTACCGGGACAGGGCCGGCTACACCTTC
CDR3 protein: CASSYYRDRAGYTF

clone size: few
D gene: NA
J gene: TRBJ2-1
V gene: TRBV15
CDR3 DNA: TGTGCCACCAGCAGAGGGATTGGCAATGAGCAGTTCTTC
CDR3 protein: CATSRGIGNEQFF

clone size: few
D gene: TRBD2
J gene: TRBJ2-1
V gene: TRBV3-1
CDR3 DNA: TGTGCCAGCAGCCAAGCTCCGGGGGGGGTCTATGAGCAGTTCTTC
CDR3 protein: CASSQAPGGVYEQFF

clone size: few
D gene: NA
J gene: TRBJ2-2
V gene: TRBV5-4
CDR3 DNA: TGTGCCAGCAGCTCCAGGGTTCTGAACACCGGGGAGCTGTTTTTT
CDR3 protein: CASSSRVLNTGELFF

clone size: many
D gene: NA
J gene: TRBJ1-5
V gene: TRBV20-1
CDR3 DNA: TGCAGTGCCGAACAGGGCCTCTTCAATCAGCCCCAGCATTTT
CDR3 protein: CSAEQGLFNQPQHF

clone size: few
D gene: NA
J gene: TRBJ2-3
V gene: TRBV7-2
CDR3 DNA: TGTGCCAGCAGCTTAGTCAATTCTCGCACAGATACGCAGTATTTT
CDR3 protein: CASSLVNSRTDTQYF

clone size: few
D gene: TRBD1
J gene: TRBJ1-3
V gene: TRBV18
CDR3 DNA: TGTGCCAGCTCATCACGGTGGGACAGCCAACGGAGCTCTGGAAACACCATATATTTT
CDR3 protein: CASSSRWDSQRSSGNTIYF

clone size: many
D gene: NA
J gene: TRBJ2-1
V gene: TRBV5-1
CDR3 DNA: TGCGCCAGCAGCTTGGTCGGACCCTACAATGAGCAGTTCTTC
CDR3 protein: CASSLVGPYNEQFF

clone size: NA
D gene: NA
J gene: TRBJ1-6
V gene: TRBV7-9
CDR3 DNA: TGTGCCAGCAGCTTAGAGGGCTCGGATTCACCCCTCCACTTT
CDR3 protein: CASSLEGSDSPLHF

clone size: NA
D gene: NA
J gene: TRBJ2-1
V gene: TRBV5-1
CDR3 DNA: TGCGCCAGCAGGCGGATGGCGGAGATTCTCGAGCAGTTCTTC
CDR3 protein: CASRRMAEILEQFF

clone size: NA
D gene: NA
J gene: TRBJ2-3
V gene: TRBV20-1
CDR3 DNA: TGCAGTGCTCCATACAGGGGGGGAATAGATACGCAGTATTTT
CDR3 protein: CSAPYRGGIDTQYF

clone size: few
D gene: TRBD2
J gene: TRBJ2-1
V gene: TRBV9
CDR3 DNA: TGTGCCAGCAGCGTAGCGGCTAGCGGGGCCTTATGGAATGAGCAGTTCTTC
CDR3 protein: CASSVAASGALWNEQFF

clone size: few
D gene: TRBD2
J gene: TRBJ2-3
V gene: TRBV20-1
CDR3 DNA: TGCAGTGCTAGAGCGACTAGCGGGGGCAGCACAGATACGCAGTATTTT
CDR3 protein: CSARATSGGSTDTQYF

clone size: NA
D gene: NA
J gene: TRBJ1-5
V gene: TRBV28
CDR3 DNA: TGTGCCAGCTGTTTTGGGCCTCAGCCCCAGAATTTT
CDR3 protein: CASCFGPQPQNF

clone size: few
D gene: TRBD1
J gene: TRBJ1-5
V gene: TRBV12-3/TRBV12-4
CDR3 DNA: TGTGCCAGCACCGGGGACAGGGAGGATCAGCCCCAGCATTTT
CDR3 protein: CASTGDREDQPQHF

clone size: many
D gene: NA
J gene: TRBJ1-1
V gene: TRBV30
CDR3 DNA: TGTGCCTGGAGTAAGCAGTATTATGAAGCTTTCTTT
CDR3 protein: CAWSKQYYEAFF

clone size: few
D gene: TRBD1
J gene: TRBJ1-6
V gene: TRBV5-1
CDR3 DNA: TGCGCCAGCAGTGGAGGGGACAGGGGTTCACCCCTCCACTTT
CDR3 protein: CASSGGDRGSPLHF

clone size: many
D gene: TRBD1
J gene: TRBJ1-6
V gene: TRBV4-3
CDR3 DNA: TGCGCCAGCAGCCGGACCCCGGGACAGGGGAATTCACCCCTCCACTTT
CDR3 protein: CASSRTPGQGNSPLHF

clone size: few
D gene: TRBD2
J gene: TRBJ2-5
V gene: TRBV7-2
CDR3 DNA: TGTGCCAGCAGCGTGACTAGCGGGGGGTTGGGGACCCAGTACTTC
CDR3 protein: CASSVTSGGLGTQYF

clone size: NA
D gene: NA
J gene: TRBJ2-1
V gene: TRBV7-2
CDR3 DNA: TGTGCCAGCAGCCGAGGGACCAGGGTTTCGGAGCAGTTCTTC
CDR3 protein: CASSRGTRVSEQFF

clone size: many
D gene: TRBD1
J gene: TRBJ1-1
V gene: TRBV7-9
CDR3 DNA: TGTGCCAGCAGCTTACGGACAGGAGAGAACACTGAAGCTTTCTTT
CDR3 protein: CASSLRTGENTEAFF

clone size: few
D gene: TRBD2
J gene: TRBJ2-2
V gene: TRBV29-1
CDR3 DNA: TGCAGCGCGGGGGCGGGGGTACTAGCGGTCACCGGGGAGCTGTTTTTT
CDR3 protein: CSAGAGVLAVTGELFF

clone size: NA
D gene: TRBD2
J gene: TRBJ2-3
V gene: TRBV5-1
CDR3 DNA: TGCGCCAGCAGCTTGGCCGCCGGGGGGGGTAGCACAGATACGCAGTATTTT
CDR3 protein: CASSLAAGGGSTDTQYF

clone size: many
D gene: TRBD1
J gene: TRBJ2-1
V gene: TRBV7-9
CDR3 DNA: TGTGCCAGCAGCTTACGCCCGGGACAGAGGGTGGACAATGAGCAGTTCTTC
CDR3 protein: CASSLRPGQRVDNEQFF

clone size: few
D gene: NA
J gene: TRBJ2-2
V gene: TRBV5-1
CDR3 DNA: TGCGCCAGCAGCCCCCCCAGCACCGGGGAGCTGTTTTTT
CDR3 protein: CASSPPSTGELFF

clone size: NA
D gene: NA
J gene: TRBJ2-2
V gene: TRBV20-1
CDR3 DNA: TGCAGTGCTATACAGGGAGTTCGCACCGGGGAGCTGTTTTTT
CDR3 protein: CSAIQGVRTGELFF

clone size: NA
D gene: NA
J gene: TRBJ1-6
V gene: TRBV4-3
CDR3 DNA: TGCGCCAGCAGCCAAGATAGGAACGGCCGGAGGTCCCCCCTCCACTTT
CDR3 protein: CASSQDRNGRRSPLHF